This T cell receptor (beta chain) was obtained from a study of blood T cell repertoires in COVID-19. This CDR3 has 14 amino acids. V shed 8 bases and J shed 3 bases, with 14 bases lying between them. Germline V lookup: CDR1 LNHDA, CDR2 SQIVND (reference sequence). Clones were read by immunoSEQ multiplex PCR, and TCRdb kept only the in-frame ones, dropping some. The data hold hundreds of thousands of clones, with about nine tenths observed a single time. The rearrangement uses TRBV19 and TRBJ1-5, with TRBD1 as a possible D gene (5 bases). Material for sequencing was peripheral blood. The TCR originated in a middle-aged woman who had recovered from COVID-19. CDR3 coding DNA: TGTGCCAGTTCGACAGCATATGACAATCAGCCCCAGCATTTT. This encodes CASSTAYDNQPQHF. Full variable domain (rest looked up from reference TRBV19 and TRBJ1-5): DGGITQSPKYLFRKEGQNVTLSCEQNLNHDAMYWYRQDPGQGLRLIYYSQIVNDFQKGDIAEGYSVSREKKESFPLTVTSAQKNPTAFYLCASSTAYDNQPQHFGDGTRLSIL.